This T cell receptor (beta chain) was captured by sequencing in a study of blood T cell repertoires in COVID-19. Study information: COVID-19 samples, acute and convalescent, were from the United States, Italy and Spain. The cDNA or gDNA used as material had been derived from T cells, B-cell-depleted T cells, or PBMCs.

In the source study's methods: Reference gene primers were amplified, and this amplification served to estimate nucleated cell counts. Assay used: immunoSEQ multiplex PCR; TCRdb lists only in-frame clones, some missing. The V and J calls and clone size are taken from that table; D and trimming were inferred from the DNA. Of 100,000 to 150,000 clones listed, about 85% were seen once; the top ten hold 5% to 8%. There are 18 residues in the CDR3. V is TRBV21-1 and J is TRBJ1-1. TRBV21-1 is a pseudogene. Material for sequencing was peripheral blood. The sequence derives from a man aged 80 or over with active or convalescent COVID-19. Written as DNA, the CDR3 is TGTGCCAGCAGCAAATCCGAGGGGTCGATGGGAGGGAACACTGAAGCTTTCTTT. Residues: CASSKSEGSMGGNTEAFF.